Given below is one TCR beta chain in context. Its matching antigen is unknown. Germline DNA was extracted alongside blood RNA, which was obtained from unsorted whole blood. The data were taken from a study of tumor-infiltrating lymphocytes in primary liver carcinoma. Study at large: Staging placed the tumors at T1-T3 N0M0, and they measured about 4.2 to 10 cm across.

Constant-region priming of about 520 ng total RNA yielded TCR beta cDNA. ARM-PCR was slightly modified, and three nested multiplex PCR rounds with it gave rise to the TCR beta libraries. Two initial PCR rounds of about 10 cycles each paired TRBV1-TRBV30 forward primers with a C-beta reverse primer. TCRdb fed the multiplex PCR reads into MiXCR, producing one record per CDR3 protein. The sample holds around 330,000 distinct CDR3 sequences; roughly three fifths are singletons and the top ten take approximately 17%. Study-level results: Less overlap was seen in tumor-adjacent and tumor-blood pairs than in tumor region pairs.

The CDR3 totals 15 residues. V was clipped by 3 bases and J by 6 bases, with 15 bases between them. CDR1 and CDR2 (germline): MGHDK, SYGVNS. The source is a woman younger than 45 with primary liver carcinoma and hepatitis B virus infection. Sequencing used peripheral blood. The V call is TRBV25-1, the J call TRBJ2-1, with D possibly being TRBD1 (6 bases). This CDR3 is CASSEGASHLNEQFF. In DNA, the CDR3 is TGTGCCAGCAGTGAGGGGGCTAGCCATCTCAATGAGCAGTTCTTC.